The 14 T cell receptor beta chains in this list originate from one sample, sequenced in a study of cytomegalovirus exposure and HLA in healthy donors. PCR used 60 Vbeta primers and 13 Jbeta primers. Clones were sequenced by immunoSEQ multiplex PCR, and TCRdb holds only the in-frame ones, with some missing. Seen here are approximately 190,000 clones, 70% observed once, and the top ten hold 2.5% to 3%. The source material was PBMCs. These receptors came from a man aged 35 to 55 in good health and CMV-seropositive.

A few counts support this clone. This chain connects TRBV18 to TRBJ2-7; TRBD1 matches at 9 bases. The CDR3 length is 15 residues. Per germline, CDR1 KGHSH and CDR2 LQKENI. V shed 3 bases and J 6 bases; nucleotides not matched to a gene: 9. CDR3 loop: CASSPTQGAPPEQYF. The DNA for the CDR3 is TGTGCCAGCTCACCGACACAGGGGGCTCCGCCCGAGCAGTACTTC.

The chain joins TRBV4-2 to TRBJ2-1; 9 positions match TRBD2. The V and J ends lost 1 base and 5 bases, in that order; junction bases with no gene match: 6. CDR3 length equals 16 residues. Germline V lookup: CDR1 LGHNA, CDR2 YNFKEQ. CDR3 region: CASSQVQRGVHNEQFF. The CDR3, as DNA: TGTGCCAGCAGCCAAGTACAGCGGGGGGTTCACAATGAGCAGTTCTTC.

J is TRBJ2-2 and V is TRBV7-6; TRBD1 aligns across 9 bases. Trimming took 2 bases from V and 6 from J; bases not matched to a gene: 7. Per the germline V gene, CDR1 is SGHVS and CDR2 is FNYEAQ. CDR3 size: 16 residues. CDR3 sequence: CASSLTGQGISGELFF. The CDR3 DNA follows: TGTGCCAGCAGCTTAACGGGACAGGGTATATCCGGGGAGCTGTTTTTT.

This clone was detected only a few times. The rearrangement joins TRBV4-1 to TRBJ2-7; D not resolved. Germline-derived CDR1 and CDR2 are MGHRA and YSYEKL. The CDR3 is made up of 15 amino acids. V gave up 0 bases and J gave up 5 bases, with 14 bases separating them. CDR3 in amino acids: CASSQDDRVWNEQYF. CDR3 in DNA: TGCGCCAGCAGCCAAGATGATCGGGTTTGGAACGAGCAGTACTTC.

The genes are TRBV6-6 and TRBJ2-3; TRBD2 might be the D (6 bases). The V and J ends lost 5 bases and 2 bases respectively, with 14 bases between them. Germline CDR1 MNHNY, CDR2 SVGAGI (reference sequence). This CDR3 comprises 15 residues. For the CDR3, the DNA is TGTGCCAGCAGTCCCTCAGGAGGGCACACAGATACGCAGTATTTT. Its protein is CASSPSGGHTDTQYF.

This chain links TRBV18 with TRBJ1-2; 7 bases align to TRBD1. With 4 bases clipped from V and 6 bases from J, the junction kept 2 bases outside the gene matches. CDR1 is KGHSH and CDR2 is LQKENI in the germline V gene. This CDR3 has 12 residues. The DNA of the CDR3 is TGTGCCAGCTCACGACAGGGCGATGGCTACACCTTC. Translation gives CASSRQGDGYTF.

The chain joins TRBV6-5 to TRBJ1-5, with a tentative D call TRBD1 (6 bases). Germline assignment: CDR1 MNHEY and CDR2 SVGAGI. V lost 6 bases and J lost 2, with 8 bases in between. This CDR3 has 13 residues. Here the CDR3 DNA reads TGTGCCAGCAGGGGACACGGCAATCAGCCCCAGCATTTT. Its protein is CASRGHGNQPQHF.

Here the CDR3 DNA reads TGCGCCAGCAGCTTGGGTTGGGGGCTCGACAATGAGCAGTTCTTC. Protein: CASSLGWGLDNEQFF. The chain couples TRBV5-1 to TRBJ2-1, with D maybe TRBD1 (6 bases). Trimming shortened V by 0 bases and J by 5 bases, and 12 bases separated the two germline ends. Germline V gene sequence: CDR1 SGHRS, CDR2 YFSETQ. The CDR3 is 15 residues long.

V usage is TRBV11-2 and J usage is TRBJ2-1; 9 bases are shared with TRBD2. This CDR3 is built from 13 residues. In germline, CDR1 is SGHAT, CDR2 FQNNGV. J gave up 8 bases and V 6 bases, and 5 bases lay outside the gene matches. CDR3 DNA: TGTGCCAGCAGATCAGCGGGGGGATATGAGCAGTTCTTC. Translating gives CASRSAGGYEQFF.

V and J are TRBV13 and TRBJ1-4; D perhaps matches TRBD1 (5 bases). Trimming took 9 bases from V and 1 from J, leaving 15 bases between them. There are 15 residues in the CDR3. Germline V lookup: CDR1 PRHDT, CDR2 FYEKMQ (reference sequence). The CDR3 sequence: CASGERQRTNEKLFF. CDR3 coding DNA: TGTGCCAGTGGAGAGAGACAGCGAACTAATGAAAAACTGTTTTTT.

The CDR3 nucleotides are TGTGCCAGCATCGAAGGGGCCAGTAGCAATGAGCAGTTCTTC. This encodes CASIEGASSNEQFF. The genes are TRBV7-9 and TRBJ2-1; a weak D match, TRBD1 (5 bases). In germline, CDR1 is SEHNR, CDR2 FQNEAQ (reference sequence). The germline V and J ends were trimmed by 7 bases and 6 bases, with 16 bases remaining between them. This CDR3 has 14 amino acids.

The chain joins TRBV27 to TRBJ1-1; a weak D match, TRBD1 (5 bases). With 6 bases removed from V and 0 bases from J, the gap between germline ends came to 23 bases. CDR3 length: 18 amino acids. Germline assignment: CDR1 MNHEY and CDR2 SMNVEV (reference sequence). In DNA, the CDR3 is TGTGCCAGCAGCCGTGCTCTGGACGGACACCCCATGAACACTGAAGCTTTCTTT. Translated, it gives CASSRALDGHPMNTEAFF.

The J gene is TRBJ2-5, the V gene TRBV28; D perhaps matches TRBD2 (5 bases). The V gene lost 3 bases and the J gene lost 13 bases, with 12 bases spanning the gap. Germline values: CDR1 MDHEN, CDR2 SYDVKM. This CDR3 contains 11 residues. The CDR3 sequence is CASSLNGMRYF. DNA of the CDR3: TGTGCCAGCAGTTTGAACGGGATGCGGTACTTC.

This clone was seen a single time. Here the CDR3 DNA reads TGTGCCAGCAGCCTGGGACAGGGGGTCGGGGGCTACACCTTC. Its translation is CASSLGQGVGGYTF. The chain recombines TRBV6-5 with TRBJ1-2, with TRBD1 identical over 11 bases. The germline V gene has CDR1 MNHEY and CDR2 SVGAGI. The CDR3 has 14 residues. V was pared by 6 bases and J by 8 bases, with 8 bases of the junction left unmatched.